These T cell receptor beta chains were read from a single sample in a study of post-analysis software for immune sequencing data. TCRdb re-analysed the PCR reads in MiXCR, keeping a single row per CDR3 protein. The repertoire holds about 810,000 distinct CDR3 sequences, with about 57% as singletons. Sequencing input: blood. These receptors came from a girl aged 10-17 years with multiple sclerosis. CDR3s include the opening cysteine and the closing phenylalanine or tryptophan. D genes are given only for firm matches. Rows give clone size only sometimes, using once, few, many, or a class for an expanded clone.

NA	TRBV20-1	TRBD1	TRBJ2-5	TGCAGTGCTCCCCCCCGTAGAGACAGGGGGCCCCAAGAGACCCAGTACTTC	CSAPPRRDRGPQETQYF
few	TRBV21-1	NA	TRBJ2-7	TGTGCCAGCAGCAAAGGGACCAGGGGGAGCTCCTACGAGCAGTACTTC	CASSKGTRGSSYEQYF
NA	TRBV3-1	TRBD1	TRBJ2-7	TGTGCCAGCAGCCAAGGACGGGACAGGGGCGAGCAGTACTTC	CASSQGRDRGEQYF
NA	TRBV5-1	NA	TRBJ2-1	TGCGCCAGCAGCTCGACCGACGGGACGGGGAATGAGCAGTTCTTC	CASSSTDGTGNEQFF
NA	TRBV6-6	NA	TRBJ2-7	TGTGCCAGCAGCCCAGGGGAACCAATCTACGAGCAGTACTTC	CASSPGEPIYEQYF
NA	TRBV12-3/TRBV12-4	TRBD1	TRBJ2-5	TGTGCCAGCAGTTTTGGCATCGGGACAGGGCCTCAAGAGACCCAGTACTTC	CASSFGIGTGPQETQYF
few	TRBV7-9	TRBD1	TRBJ2-7	TGTGCCAGCAGCTTAGTACCGGGACAGGATCCTCTTGAGCAGTACTTC	CASSLVPGQDPLEQYF
few	TRBV7-2	NA	TRBJ2-7	TGTGCCAGCAGCTTATCGGCGGGGATCCGAGACAGTCCCTCCTACGAGCAGTACTTC	CASSLSAGIRDSPSYEQYF
NA	TRBV3-1	NA	TRBJ2-1	TGTGCCAGCAGCCAAGAACGGCCCACGGCCAATGAGCAGTTCTTC	CASSQERPTANEQFF
few	TRBV4-1	NA	TRBJ2-5	TGCGCCAGCAGCCAAGAGGCGCAGGGGAAGACCCAGTACTTC	CASSQEAQGKTQYF
NA	TRBV20-1	TRBD1	TRBJ2-7	TGCAGTGCTCTTTCCGGGACAGGGTACTCCTACGAGCAGTACTTC	CSALSGTGYSYEQYF
NA	TRBV5-4	TRBD2	TRBJ2-6	TGTGCCAGCAGCTTGCCCGGACTAGCGGATTCTTCCTCTAGGGCCAACGTCCTGACTTTC	CASSLPGLADSSSRANVLTF
NA	TRBV7-9	TRBD1	TRBJ2-1	TGTGCCAGCAGCTCCTTTCAGACCCAGGGGGATGAGCAGTTCTTC	CASSSFQTQGDEQFF
few	TRBV6-5	TRBD1	TRBJ1-2	TGTGCCAGCAGACAGGGGGCAGGGGGCTACACCTTC	CASRQGAGGYTF
NA	TRBV5-1	TRBD1	TRBJ2-3	TGCGCCAGCAGCCGGGAAACAGGGGGCGCAGATACGCAGTATTTT	CASSRETGGADTQYF
NA	TRBV6-5	TRBD1	TRBJ2-7	TGTGCCAGCAGTTCCATAAGGACAGGGGCCTACGAGCAGTACTTC	CASSSIRTGAYEQYF
NA	TRBV29-1	NA	TRBJ1-4	TGCAGCGCCGTCCTTAAACAGGGAGCAACTAATGAAAAACTGTTTTTT	CSAVLKQGATNEKLFF
NA	TRBV25-1	NA	TRBJ2-5	TGTGCCAGCGGACCTGGGGAGACCCAGTACTTC	CASGPGETQYF
NA	TRBV29-1	TRBD2	TRBJ2-7	TGCAGCGTTTACCCCGGGACTAGCGGGAGGGCGGGTCCCTACGAGCAGTACTTC	CSVYPGTSGRAGPYEQYF
NA	TRBV27	TRBD1	TRBJ1-2	TGTGCCAGCAGTCCTAGACAGGGGTCGGACTATGGCTACACCTTC	CASSPRQGSDYGYTF
once	TRBV6-6	TRBD1	TRBJ1-1	TGTGCCAGCAGTCTACCCCCGGGACAGCCGAACACTGAAGCTTTCTTT	CASSLPPGQPNTEAFF
few	TRBV6-5	TRBD1	TRBJ2-6	TGTGCCAGCAGCCTGACAGGGACTGGGGCCAACGTCCTGACTTTC	CASSLTGTGANVLTF
NA	TRBV7-3	NA	TRBJ2-3	TGTGCCAGCAGCTTAAGGCCGAGGGGAACTACAGATACGCAGTATTTT	CASSLRPRGTTDTQYF
NA	TRBV12-3/TRBV12-4	NA	TRBJ2-7	TGTGCCAGCAAGCAGAACATGGCCTACGAGCAGTACTTC	CASKQNMAYEQYF
NA	TRBV12-5	NA	TRBJ1-2	TGTGCTAGTGGTTTGGCAGGACAGCCTTATGGCTACACCTTC	CASGLAGQPYGYTF
few	TRBV5-1	TRBD2	TRBJ2-7	TGCGCCAGCAGCTTGCTTAGCGGGGCCCCCTACGAGCAGTACTTC	CASSLLSGAPYEQYF
NA	TRBV20-1	NA	TRBJ1-6	TGCAGTGCTAGAGAGAGGCAGGGGTATAATTCACCCCTCCACTTT	CSARERQGYNSPLHF
few	TRBV6-6	NA	TRBJ2-7	TGTGCCACTGGGGACGGACCCGCATGGGAGCAGTACTTC	CATGDGPAWEQYF
NA	TRBV7-2	NA	TRBJ2-3	TGTGCCAGCAGTTTAGCGCGGGGAGATACGCAGTATTTT	CASSLARGDTQYF
NA	TRBV5-1	NA	TRBJ1-1	TGCGCCAGCAGATACGCGGGCACTGAAGCTTTCTTT	CASRYAGTEAFF
NA	TRBV29-1	NA	TRBJ2-7	TGCAGCGGAAGGTCCGACCGATACGAGCAGTACTTC	CSGRSDRYEQYF
NA	TRBV5-1	NA	TRBJ2-5	TGCGCCAGCAGCTTGCCCCAAACAGGGAGAGAGACCCAGTACTTC	CASSLPQTGRETQYF
few	TRBV29-1	TRBD2	TRBJ2-3	TGCAGCGGCACGGGGGGGACTACAGATACGCAGTATTTT	CSGTGGTTDTQYF
few	TRBV15	NA	TRBJ2-3	TGTGCCACCAGCAGAGATCCTCATCGCGGAGATACGCAGTATTTT	CATSRDPHRGDTQYF
few	TRBV11-2	TRBD2	TRBJ2-3	TGTGCCAGCAGCCCCCATCTATCACAGCAAACCTATAGCGGGGTCACAGATACGCAGTATTTT	CASSPHLSQQTYSGVTDTQYF